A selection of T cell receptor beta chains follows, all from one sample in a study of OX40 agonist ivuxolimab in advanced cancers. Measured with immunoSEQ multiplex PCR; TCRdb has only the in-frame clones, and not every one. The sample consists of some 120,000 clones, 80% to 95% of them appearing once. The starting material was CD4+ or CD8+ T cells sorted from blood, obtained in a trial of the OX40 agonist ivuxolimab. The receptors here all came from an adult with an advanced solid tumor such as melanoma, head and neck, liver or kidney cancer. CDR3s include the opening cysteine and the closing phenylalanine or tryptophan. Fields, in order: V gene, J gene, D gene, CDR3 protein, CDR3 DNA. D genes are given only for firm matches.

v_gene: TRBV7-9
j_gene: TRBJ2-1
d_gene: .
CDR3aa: CASSASLHLEYNEQFF
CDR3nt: TGTGCCAGCAGCGCCAGTCTCCATCTCGAATACAATGAGCAGTTCTTC

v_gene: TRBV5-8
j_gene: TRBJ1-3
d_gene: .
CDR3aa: CASSFGGLSPSGNTIYF
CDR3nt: TGTGCCAGCAGCTTCGGCGGGTTATCCCCCTCTGGAAACACCATATATTTT

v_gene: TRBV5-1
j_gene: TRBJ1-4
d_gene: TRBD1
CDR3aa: CASSPGTDDTLFF
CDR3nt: TGCGCCAGCAGCCCCGGGACAGACGATACACTGTTTTTT

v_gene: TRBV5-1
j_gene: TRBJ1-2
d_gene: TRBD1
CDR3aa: CASSPGTETNYGYTF
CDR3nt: TGCGCCAGCAGCCCTGGGACAGAGACTAACTATGGCTACACCTTC

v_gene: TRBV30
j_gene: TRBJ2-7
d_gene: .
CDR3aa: CAWSVKVTSYEQYF
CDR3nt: TGTGCCTGGAGTGTAAAGGTGACAAGCTACGAGCAGTACTTC

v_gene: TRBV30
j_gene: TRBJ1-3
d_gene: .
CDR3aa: CAWNANSGNTIYF
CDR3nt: TGTGCCTGGAACGCCAATTCTGGAAACACCATATATTTT

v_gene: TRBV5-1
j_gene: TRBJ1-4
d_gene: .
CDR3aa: CASSSGATNEKLFF
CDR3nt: TGCGCCAGCAGCTCCGGGGCAACTAATGAAAAACTGTTTTTT

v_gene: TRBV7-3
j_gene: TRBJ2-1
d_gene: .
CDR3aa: CASSSSSAPFVWFF
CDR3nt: TGTGCCAGCAGCTCATCTAGCGCTCCATTTGTATGGTTCTTC

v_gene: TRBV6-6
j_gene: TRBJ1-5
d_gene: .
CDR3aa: CASSYLRFGNQPQHF
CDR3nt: TGTGCCAGCAGCTACTTGCGGTTCGGCAATCAGCCCCAGCATTTT

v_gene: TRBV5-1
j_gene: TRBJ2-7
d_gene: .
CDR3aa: CASSLGVFTEQYF
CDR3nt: TGCGCCAGCAGCTTGGGAGTTTTTACCGAGCAGTACTTC

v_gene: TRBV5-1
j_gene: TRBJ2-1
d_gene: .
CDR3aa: CASDSGWGKLDNEQFF
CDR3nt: TGCGCCAGCGACTCAGGGTGGGGGAAATTGGACAATGAGCAGTTCTTC

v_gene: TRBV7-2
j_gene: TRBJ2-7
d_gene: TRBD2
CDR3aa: CASSLAGTSPIEQYF
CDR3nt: TGTGCCAGCAGCTTAGCGGGGACTAGTCCCATCGAGCAGTACTTC

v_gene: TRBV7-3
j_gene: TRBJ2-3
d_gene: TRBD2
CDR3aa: CASSLSSGTDTQYF
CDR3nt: TGTGCCAGCAGCTTGAGCAGCGGGACGGATACGCAGTATTTT

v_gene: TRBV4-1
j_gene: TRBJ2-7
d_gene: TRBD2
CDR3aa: CASSLTTSGKVYEQYF
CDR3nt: TGCGCCAGCAGCTTGACGACTAGCGGAAAAGTCTACGAGCAGTACTTC

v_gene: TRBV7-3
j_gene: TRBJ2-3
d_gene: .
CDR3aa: CASSLALGDTQYF
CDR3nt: TGTGCCAGCAGCCTAGCGTTAGGAGATACGCAGTATTTT

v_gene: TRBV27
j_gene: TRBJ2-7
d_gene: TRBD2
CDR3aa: CASGFHGGNYEQYF
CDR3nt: TGTGCCAGCGGATTCCACGGGGGGAACTACGAGCAGTACTTC

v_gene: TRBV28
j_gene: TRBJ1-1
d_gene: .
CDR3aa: CASGEGGTEAFF
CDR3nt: TGTGCCAGCGGTGAGGGGGGAACTGAAGCTTTCTTT

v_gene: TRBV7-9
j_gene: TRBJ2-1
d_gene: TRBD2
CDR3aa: CASPLGGWSGSTVNEQFF
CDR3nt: TGTGCCAGCCCCTTAGGGGGGTGGAGCGGGAGCACTGTGAATGAGCAGTTCTTC

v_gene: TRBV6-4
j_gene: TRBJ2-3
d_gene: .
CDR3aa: CASSEATDTQYF
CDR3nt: TGTGCCAGCAGTGAAGCAACAGATACGCAGTATTTT

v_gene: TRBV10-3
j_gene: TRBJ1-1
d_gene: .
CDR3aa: CAIKRAGRNTEAFF
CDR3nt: TGTGCCATCAAGAGGGCAGGGAGGAACACTGAAGCTTTCTTT

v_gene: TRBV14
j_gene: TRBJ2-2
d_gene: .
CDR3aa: CASNPRDSGELFF
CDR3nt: TGTGCCAGCAATCCCCGGGACTCCGGGGAGCTGTTTTTT

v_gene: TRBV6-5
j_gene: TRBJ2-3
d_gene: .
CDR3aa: CASSYSYITDTQYF
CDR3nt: TGTGCCAGCAGTTACTCCTACATTACGGATACGCAGTATTTT